The present entry profiles one T cell receptor (beta chain) with its context. CDR1 and CDR2 from the germline V gene are SNHLY and FYNNEI. The CDR3 is 14 residues long. V lost 4 bases, J lost 6 bases, and 4 bases stayed unmatched. This sample is part of a study of cytomegalovirus exposure and HLA in healthy donors. PCR used 60 Vbeta primers and 13 Jbeta primers. The repertoire was sequenced with immunoSEQ multiplex PCR; TCRdb's copy has only in-frame clones and lacks some. The table records 200,000 to 300,000 clones, about four fifths of them present only once. Input material: PBMCs. The genes are TRBV2 and TRBJ2-5; 11 bases align to TRBD1. The clonotype comes from a woman in her forties in good health and CMV-seropositive. In nucleotides, the CDR3 is TGTGCCAGCAGTGGGACAGGGGGCGCGCAGACCCAGTACTTC. Protein: CASSGTGGAQTQYF.